The TCR beta chain under discussion was sequenced for a study of beta chain features in type 1 diabetes. Whole-study results and caveats: Type 1 diabetes patients had TCRB CDR3s that were shorter (moderately but significantly so) in all four CD4+ subsets.

Sequencing targeted expressed TCRB transcripts, as all isolated RNA had been reverse transcribed. Method: immunoSEQ multiplex PCR; TCRdb's copy keeps in-frame clones and lacks some. The table records 620,000 or so clones, roughly a sixth of them present only once. Sorting that relied on CD45RO/CCR7/CD25/CD127/CD95/CD27 yielded CD4+ naive, central memory, regulatory and stem cell-like memory cells. Purity exceeding 95% was reached by all sorted populations. This clone has just a few counts. What it binds is unknown. The CDR3 totals 14 residues. Trimming cost V 0 bases and J 2 bases, with 8 bases left between them. Germline CDR1 SGDLS, CDR2 YYNGEE.

Material for sequencing was naive CD4+ T cells from blood. The TCR originated in a man aged 18 to 30 in good health. The chain carries TRBV9 and TRBJ1-1; maybe TRBD1 (5 bases). CDR3 bases: TGTGCCAGCAGCGTAGAACAGGTAAACACTGAAGCTTTCTTT. It specifies CASSVEQVNTEAFF.